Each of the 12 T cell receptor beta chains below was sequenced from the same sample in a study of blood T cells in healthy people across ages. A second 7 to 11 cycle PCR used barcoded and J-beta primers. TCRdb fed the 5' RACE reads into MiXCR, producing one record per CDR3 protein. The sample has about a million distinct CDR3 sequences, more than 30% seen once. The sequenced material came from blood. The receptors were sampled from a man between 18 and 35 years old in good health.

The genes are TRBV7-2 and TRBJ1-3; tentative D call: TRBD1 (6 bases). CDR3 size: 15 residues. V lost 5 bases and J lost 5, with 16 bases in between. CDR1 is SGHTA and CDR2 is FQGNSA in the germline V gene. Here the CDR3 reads CASSPDGGLRNTIYF. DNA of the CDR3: TGTGCCAGCAGCCCCGATGGGGGCCTTCGAAACACCATATATTTT. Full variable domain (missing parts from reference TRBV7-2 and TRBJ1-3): GAGVSQSPSNKVTEKGKDVELRCDPISGHTALYWYRQSLGQGLEFLIYFQGNSAPDKSGLPSDRFSAERTGGSVSTLTIQRTQQEDSAVYLCASSPDGGLRNTIYFGEGSWLTVV.

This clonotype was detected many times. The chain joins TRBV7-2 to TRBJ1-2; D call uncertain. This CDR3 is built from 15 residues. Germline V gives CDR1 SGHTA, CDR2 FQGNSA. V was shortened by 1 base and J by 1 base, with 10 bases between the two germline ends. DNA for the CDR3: TGTGCCAGCAGCTTAGATGCGCAGAATAACTATGGCTACACCTTC. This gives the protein CASSLDAQNNYGYTF.

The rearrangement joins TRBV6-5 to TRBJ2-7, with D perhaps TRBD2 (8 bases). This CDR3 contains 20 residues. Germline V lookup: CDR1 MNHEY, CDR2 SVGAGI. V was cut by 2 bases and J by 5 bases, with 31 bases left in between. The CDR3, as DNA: TGTGCCAGCAGTTACCCATACAGGGGACCCCGCGGACTAGCCTGCAACGAGCAGTACTTC. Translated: CASSYPYRGPRGLACNEQYF.

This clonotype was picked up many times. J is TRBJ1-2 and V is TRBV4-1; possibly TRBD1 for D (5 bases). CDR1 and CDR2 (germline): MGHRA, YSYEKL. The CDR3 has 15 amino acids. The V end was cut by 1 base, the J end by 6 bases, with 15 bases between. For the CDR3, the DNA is TGCGCCAGCAGCCAAGCCAGGGCAGACATTGATGGCTACACCTTC. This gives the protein CASSQARADIDGYTF.

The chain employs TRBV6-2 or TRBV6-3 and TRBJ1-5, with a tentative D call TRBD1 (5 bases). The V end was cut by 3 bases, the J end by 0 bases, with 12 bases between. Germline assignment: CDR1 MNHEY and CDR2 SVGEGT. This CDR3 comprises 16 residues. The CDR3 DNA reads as TGTGCCAGCAGTTATTTCGGGGGATTTAGCAATCAGCCCCAGCATTTT. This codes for CASSYFGGFSNQPQHF.

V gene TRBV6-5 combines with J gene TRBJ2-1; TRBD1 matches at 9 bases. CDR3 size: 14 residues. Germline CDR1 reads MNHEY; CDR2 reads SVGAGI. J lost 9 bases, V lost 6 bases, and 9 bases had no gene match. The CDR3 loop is CASRTGTGTAEQFF. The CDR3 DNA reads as TGTGCCAGCAGAACAGGGACAGGGACGGCTGAGCAGTTCTTC.

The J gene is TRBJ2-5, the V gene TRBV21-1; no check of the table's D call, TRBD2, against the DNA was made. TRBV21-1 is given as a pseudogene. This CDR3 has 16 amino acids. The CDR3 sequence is CASSKELGGDQETQYF. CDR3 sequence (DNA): TGTGCCAGCAGCAAAGAGCTCGGGGGGGATCAAGAGACCCAGTACTTC.

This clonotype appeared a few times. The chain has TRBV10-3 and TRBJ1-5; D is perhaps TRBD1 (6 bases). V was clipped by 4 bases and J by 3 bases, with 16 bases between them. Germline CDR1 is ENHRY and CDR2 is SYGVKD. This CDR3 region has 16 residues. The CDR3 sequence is CAISASKGGPNQPQHF. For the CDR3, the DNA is TGTGCCATCAGTGCATCTAAGGGGGGCCCCAATCAGCCCCAGCATTTT.

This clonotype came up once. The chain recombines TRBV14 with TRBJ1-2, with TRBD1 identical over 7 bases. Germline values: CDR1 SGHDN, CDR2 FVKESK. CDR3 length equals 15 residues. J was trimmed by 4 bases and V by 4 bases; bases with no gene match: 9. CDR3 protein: CASSPTGGTAYGYTF. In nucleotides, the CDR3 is TGTGCCAGCAGCCCCACTGGGGGGACAGCCTATGGCTACACCTTC.

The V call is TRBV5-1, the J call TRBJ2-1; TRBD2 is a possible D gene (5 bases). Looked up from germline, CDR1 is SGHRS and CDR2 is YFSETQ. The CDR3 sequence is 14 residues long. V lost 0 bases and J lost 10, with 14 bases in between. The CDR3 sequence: CASSLVVLAEEQFF. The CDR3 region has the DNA TGCGCCAGCAGCTTGGTCGTCCTAGCAGAGGAGCAGTTCTTC. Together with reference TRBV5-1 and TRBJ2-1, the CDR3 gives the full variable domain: KAGVTQTPRYLIKTRGQQVTLSCSPISGHRSVSWYQQTPGQGLQFLFEYFSETQRNKGNFPGRFSGRQFSNSRSEMNVSTLELGDSALYLCASSLVVLAEEQFFGPGTRLTVL.

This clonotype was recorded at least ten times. The CDR3 protein is CASSHAGNEQFF. CDR3 nucleotide sequence: TGTGCCAGCAGCCACGCGGGGAATGAGCAGTTCTTC. The chain carries TRBV6-5 and TRBJ2-1, with D perhaps matching TRBD2 (6 bases). The germline V gene encodes CDR1 MNHEY and CDR2 SVGAGI. Between the trimmed V and J ends, which lost 6 bases and 7 bases, there was a span of 10 bases. There are 12 residues in the CDR3.

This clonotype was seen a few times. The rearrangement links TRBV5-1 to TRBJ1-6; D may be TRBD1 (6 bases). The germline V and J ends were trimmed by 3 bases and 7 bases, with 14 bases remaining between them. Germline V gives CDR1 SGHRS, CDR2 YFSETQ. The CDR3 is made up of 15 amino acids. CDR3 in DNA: TGCGCCAGCAGCTCTATCGACAGGACAAATTCACCCCTCCACTTT. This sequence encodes CASSSIDRTNSPLHF.